This TCR beta chain was sequenced for a study of CD8+CD57+ T cells in acquired aplastic anemia. Profiling of TCR beta VDJ combinations and CDR3 sequences used genomic DNA as template. Each CDR3 protein gets one entry after TCRdb re-called the reads with MiXCR. The sample lists 100,000 to 150,000 distinct CDR3 sequences, roughly two fifths occurring once. A remark on this clonotype: The target antigen is unknown.

Study observations and caveats: Any difference that existed in CD8+ Simpson's diversity between patients and controls was not significant.

The V gene lost 3 bases and the J gene lost 4 bases, with 12 bases spanning the gap. The length of the CDR3 is 15 residues. Germline CDR1 MNHNS, CDR2 SASEGT. Sequenced input: sorted CD4+, CD8+, or CD8+CD57+ T cells (not recorded which) from PBMCs. The TCR comes from a human donor in good health, serving as a control. The V gene is TRBV6-1, the J gene TRBJ2-2, with D unclear. CDR3 sequence (DNA): TGTGCCAGCAGTGACAACAGCCGGGTCACCGGGGAGCTGTTTTTT. Translating gives CASSDNSRVTGELFF.